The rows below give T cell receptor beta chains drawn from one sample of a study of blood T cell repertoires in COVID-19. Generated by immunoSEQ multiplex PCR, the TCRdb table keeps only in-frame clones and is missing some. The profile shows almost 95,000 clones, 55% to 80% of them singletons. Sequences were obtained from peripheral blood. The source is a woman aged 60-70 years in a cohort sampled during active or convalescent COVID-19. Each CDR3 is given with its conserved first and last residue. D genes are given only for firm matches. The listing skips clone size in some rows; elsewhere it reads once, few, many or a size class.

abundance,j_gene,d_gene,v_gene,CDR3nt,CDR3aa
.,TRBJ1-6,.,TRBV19,TGTGCCAGTAGTACAAGGGGAGGCATGGGTTCACCCCTCCACTTT,CASSTRGGMGSPLHF
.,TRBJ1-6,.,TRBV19,TGTGCCAGTAGTATAGGCAGGCGTTATAATTCACCCCTCCACTTT,CASSIGRRYNSPLHF
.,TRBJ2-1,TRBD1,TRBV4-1,TGCGCCAGCAGCCAAGTGGGCAGGGGGCAGGTCAATGAGCAGTTCTTC,CASSQVGRGQVNEQFF
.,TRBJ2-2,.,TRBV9,TGTGCCAGCCGTAAGGGTTCAAACAGGGAGACCGGGGAGCTGTTTTTT,CASRKGSNRETGELFF
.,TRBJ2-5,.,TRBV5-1,TGCGCCAGCAGCTTGGTAGGGGGCCAAGAGACCCAGTACTTC,CASSLVGGQETQYF
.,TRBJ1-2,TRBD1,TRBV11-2,TGTGCCAGCAGCTTAACGGGACAGGGAGGCTATGGCTACACCTTC,CASSLTGQGGYGYTF
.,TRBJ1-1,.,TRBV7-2,TGTGCCAGCAGCTTAGCGAGGGGAGGGGCGGTTGAAGCTTTCTTT,CASSLARGGAVEAFF
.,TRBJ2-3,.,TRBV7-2,TGTGCCAGCAGCGTCTCCTCAGATACGCAGTATTTT,CASSVSSDTQYF
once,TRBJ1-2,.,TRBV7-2,TGTGCCAGCAGCTTATTGCCTCGGGGTCCACTTAACTATGGCTACACCTTC,CASSLLPRGPLNYGYTF
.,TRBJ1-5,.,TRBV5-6,TGTGCCAGCAGCTACTTCGGGGGAGGCAATCAGCCCCAGCATTTT,CASSYFGGGNQPQHF
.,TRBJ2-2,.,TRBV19,TGTGCCAGTAGTATTTCAGGGGCCGGGGAGCTGTTTTTT,CASSISGAGELFF
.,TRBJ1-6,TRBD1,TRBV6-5,TGTGCCAGCAGTTACCCGACAGGGTGGAATTCACCCCTCCACTTT,CASSYPTGWNSPLHF
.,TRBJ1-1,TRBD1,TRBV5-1,TGCGCCAGCAGCCCCTGGACAGGGATGAACACTGAAGCTTTCTTT,CASSPWTGMNTEAFF
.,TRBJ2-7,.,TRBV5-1,TGCGCCAGCAGCTCGGGACATTCCTACGAGCAGTACTTC,CASSSGHSYEQYF
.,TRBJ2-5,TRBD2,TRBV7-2,TGTGCCAGCAGCTTGGGAGGGCTAGCCGGGGAGACCCAGTACTTC,CASSLGGLAGETQYF
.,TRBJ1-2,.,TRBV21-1,TGTGCCAGCAGCAAAATCCGGGAGACTAACTATGGCTACACCTTC,CASSKIRETNYGYTF
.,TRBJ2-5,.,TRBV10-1,TGCGCCAGCAGTCCAGGGCCGGGAGAGACCCAGTACTTC,CASSPGPGETQYF
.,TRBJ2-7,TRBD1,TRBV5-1,TGCGCCAGCAGCTTGATTCCGGGACAGGGCTACGAGCAGTACTTC,CASSLIPGQGYEQYF
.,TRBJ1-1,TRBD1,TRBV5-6,TGTGCCAGCAGCTTAACAGGGGGCCCTGAAGCTTTCTTT,CASSLTGGPEAFF
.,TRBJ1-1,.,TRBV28,TGTGCCAGCAGGGGCAGTTGGATGAACACTGAAGCTTTCTTT,CASRGSWMNTEAFF
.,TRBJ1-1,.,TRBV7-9,TGTGCCAGCAGCTTGAGACCAGGGGATAAGGGCACTGAAGCTTTCTTT,CASSLRPGDKGTEAFF
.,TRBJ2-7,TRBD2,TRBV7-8,TGTGCCAGCAGCATAGGGACGGGGGGGCGACGGTGGGAGCAGTACTTC,CASSIGTGGRRWEQYF
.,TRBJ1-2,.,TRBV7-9,TGTGCCAGCAGCCGGGACTCCGCCTATGGCTACACCTTC,CASSRDSAYGYTF
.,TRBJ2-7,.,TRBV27,TGTGCCAGCAGTTTATGGGCTAGCGATCTTGACGAGCAGTACTTC,CASSLWASDLDEQYF
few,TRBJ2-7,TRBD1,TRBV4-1,TGCGCCAGCAGCCAAGATCGACAGGGAAATCTCGACGAGCAGTACTTC,CASSQDRQGNLDEQYF
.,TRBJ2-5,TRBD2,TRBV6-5,TGTGCCAGCAGTTACGCATTAGCGGGGGAGACCCAGTACTTC,CASSYALAGETQYF
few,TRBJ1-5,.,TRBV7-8,TGTGCCAGCAGCTTACGGGTTCAGCCCCAGCATTTT,CASSLRVQPQHF
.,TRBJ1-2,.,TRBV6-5,TGTGCCAGCAGTTATAGCGGCAGGACTTACTATGGCTACACCTTC,CASSYSGRTYYGYTF
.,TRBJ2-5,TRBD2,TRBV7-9,TGTGCCAGCAGCCACGGGACTAGCGGGGGCTTGGGGGAGACCCAGTACTTC,CASSHGTSGGLGETQYF
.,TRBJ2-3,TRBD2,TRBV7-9,TGTGCCAGCAGCAAGATGGGACTAGCGGGGGCGGGAGATACGCAGTATTTT,CASSKMGLAGAGDTQYF
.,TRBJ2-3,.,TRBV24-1,TGTGCCACCAGTGAGTCCGGGGCGGGGGATACGCAGTATTTT,CATSESGAGDTQYF
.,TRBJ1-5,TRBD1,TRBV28,TGTGCCAGCAGTTCTCCGGGACAGGGTGCTCAGCCCCAGCATTTT,CASSSPGQGAQPQHF
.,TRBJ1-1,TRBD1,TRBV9,TGTGCCAGCAGCGTGCGACAGGGTGATTCTGAAGCTTTCTTT,CASSVRQGDSEAFF
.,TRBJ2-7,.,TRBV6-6,TGTGCCAGCAGTTCCACAGGGCACCGGGGCGAGCAGTACTTC,CASSSTGHRGEQYF
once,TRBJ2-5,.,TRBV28,TGTGCCAGCAGTTTTCCTTCTGACAGCTCCCAGGCTTTCCGGACCCAGTACTTC,CASSFPSDSSQAFRTQYF
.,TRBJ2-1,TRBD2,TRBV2,TGTGCCAGCAGTGCGCCGACTAGCGGGTTTACCTACAATGAGCAGTTCTTC,CASSAPTSGFTYNEQFF
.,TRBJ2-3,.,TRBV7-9,TGTGCCAGCAGCTTAGGCCAGACAGAAATCAGCACAGATACGCAGTATTTT,CASSLGQTEISTDTQYF
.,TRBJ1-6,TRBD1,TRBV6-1,TGTGCCAGCAGTGTCGGGACAGTCTATGATAATTCACCCCTCCACTTT,CASSVGTVYDNSPLHF
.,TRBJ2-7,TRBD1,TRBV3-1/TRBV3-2,TGTGCCAGCAGCCAAACAGGGGGCAGCTACGAGCAGTACTTC,CASSQTGGSYEQYF
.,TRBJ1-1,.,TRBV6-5,TGTGCCAGCAGTCCGCAGGGTACCATGAACACTGAAGCTTTCTTT,CASSPQGTMNTEAFF
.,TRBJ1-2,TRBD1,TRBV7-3,TGTGCCAGCAGCACAACCGGACAGGGGAACTATGGCTACACCTTC,CASSTTGQGNYGYTF
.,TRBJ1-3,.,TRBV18,TGTGCCAGCTCACCACTCAAAAGAGAAAACACCATATATTTT,CASSPLKRENTIYF
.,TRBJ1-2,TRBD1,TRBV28,TGTGCCAGCAGATTTGGGACAGGAAACTATGGCTACACCTTC,CASRFGTGNYGYTF
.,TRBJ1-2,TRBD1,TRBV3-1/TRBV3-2,TGTGCCAGCAGCCATTATGGACAGGGGTTGGTGTATGGCTACACCTTC,CASSHYGQGLVYGYTF